This TCR beta chain was sequenced in a study of T cell responses to AZD1222 COVID-19 vaccine. Study-wide results and limits: Sampling captured repertoires only after the peak T cell response. White British donors predominated, females outnumbered males, and clonal diversity was possibly underestimated.

This clone was detected only a few times. The antigen is unknown. Germline V gene sequence: CDR1 SGHTA, CDR2 FQGNSA. V shed 5 bases, J shed 4 bases, and the junction held 7 bases outside the gene matches. The CDR3 spans 14 residues. The assay was immunoSEQ multiplex PCR, and TCRdb's table has in-frame clones only and misses some. The table has 60,000 to 70,000 clones, 65% to 90% seen once. Source: peripheral blood, taken on day 0 of AZD1222 vaccination. The rearrangement links TRBV7-2 to TRBJ2-5; 7 bases agree with TRBD1. The receptor was isolated from an adult in good health. This CDR3 is CASSTTGSGETQYF. DNA of the CDR3: TGTGCCAGCAGCACGACAGGGTCGGGAGAGACCCAGTACTTC.